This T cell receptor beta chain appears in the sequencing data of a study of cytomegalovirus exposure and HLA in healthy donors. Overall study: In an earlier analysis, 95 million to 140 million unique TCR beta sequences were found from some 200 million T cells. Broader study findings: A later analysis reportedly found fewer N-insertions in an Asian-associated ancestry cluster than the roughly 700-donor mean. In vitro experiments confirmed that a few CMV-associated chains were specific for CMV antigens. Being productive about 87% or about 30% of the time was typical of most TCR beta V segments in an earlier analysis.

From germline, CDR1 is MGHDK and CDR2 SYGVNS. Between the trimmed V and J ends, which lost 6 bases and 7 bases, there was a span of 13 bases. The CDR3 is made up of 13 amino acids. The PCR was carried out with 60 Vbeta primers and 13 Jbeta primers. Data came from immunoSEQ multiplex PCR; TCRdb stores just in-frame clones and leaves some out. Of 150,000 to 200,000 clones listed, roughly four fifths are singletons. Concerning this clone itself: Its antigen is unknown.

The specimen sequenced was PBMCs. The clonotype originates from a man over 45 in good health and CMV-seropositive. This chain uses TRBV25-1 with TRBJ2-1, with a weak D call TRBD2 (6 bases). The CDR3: CASRRGSVNEQFF. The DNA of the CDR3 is TGTGCCAGCAGACGGGGGAGCGTGAATGAGCAGTTCTTC.